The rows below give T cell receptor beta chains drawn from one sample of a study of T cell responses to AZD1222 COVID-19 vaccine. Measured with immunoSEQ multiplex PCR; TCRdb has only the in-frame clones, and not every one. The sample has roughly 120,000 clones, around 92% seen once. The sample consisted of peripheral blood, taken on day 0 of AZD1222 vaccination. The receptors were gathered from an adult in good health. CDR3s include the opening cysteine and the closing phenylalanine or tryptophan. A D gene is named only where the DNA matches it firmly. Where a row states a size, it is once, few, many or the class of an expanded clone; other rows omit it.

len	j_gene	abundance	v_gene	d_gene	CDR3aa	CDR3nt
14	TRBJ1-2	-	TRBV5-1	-	CASSVPREDYGYTF	TGCGCCAGCAGCGTCCCTCGGGAGGACTATGGCTACACCTTC
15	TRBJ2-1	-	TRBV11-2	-	CASSFVRTDHNEQFF	TGTGCCAGCTCCTTCGTCCGGACAGATCACAATGAGCAGTTCTTC
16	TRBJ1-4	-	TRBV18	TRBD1	CASSPSLGQKMEKLFF	TGTGCCAGCTCACCAAGTTTGGGACAGAAGATGGAAAAACTGTTTTTT
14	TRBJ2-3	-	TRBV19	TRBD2	CASSSLAGSDTQYF	TGTGCCAGTAGTAGCCTAGCGGGCTCAGATACGCAGTATTTT
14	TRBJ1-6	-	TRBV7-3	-	CASSLGLRGSPLHF	TGTGCCAGCAGCTTAGGCCTGAGGGGATCACCCCTCCACTTT
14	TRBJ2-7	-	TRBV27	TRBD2	CASSRSGWAHEQYF	TGTGCCAGCAGTCGTAGCGGGTGGGCTCACGAGCAGTACTTC
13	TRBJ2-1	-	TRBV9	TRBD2	CASSAWTSGVGFF	TGTGCCAGCAGCGCCTGGACTAGCGGAGTGGGATTCTTC
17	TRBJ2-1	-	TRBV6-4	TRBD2	CASSESPSGIAYNEQFF	TGTGCCAGCAGTGAATCCCCTAGCGGGATCGCCTACAATGAGCAGTTCTTC
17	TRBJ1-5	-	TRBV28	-	CASTQRRGVSLGQPQHF	TGTGCCAGCACCCAACGGCGCGGGGTTAGTCTCGGACAGCCCCAGCATTTT
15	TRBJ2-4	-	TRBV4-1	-	CASSHPLIAKNIQYF	TGCGCCAGCAGCCATCCGTTAATAGCCAAAAACATTCAGTACTTC
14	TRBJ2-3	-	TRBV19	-	CASSRSSGTDTQYF	TGTGCCAGTAGTAGGTCTAGCGGCACAGATACGCAGTATTTT
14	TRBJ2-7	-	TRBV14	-	CASSQVGGPYEQYF	TGTGCCAGCAGCCAAGTCGGGGGGCCCTACGAGCAGTACTTC
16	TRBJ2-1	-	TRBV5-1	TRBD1	CASRQTGGGGLNEQFF	TGCGCCAGCAGACAGACAGGGGGCGGAGGACTCAATGAGCAGTTCTTC
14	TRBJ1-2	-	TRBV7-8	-	CASSLAGGNYGYTF	TGTGCCAGCAGCTTAGCAGGAGGGAACTATGGCTACACCTTC
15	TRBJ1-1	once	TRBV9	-	CASSVDGGWGTEAFF	TGTGCCAGCAGCGTAGACGGGGGTTGGGGGACTGAAGCTTTCTTT
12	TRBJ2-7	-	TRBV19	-	CASSRAGYEQYF	TGTGCCAGTAGTCGGGCCGGGTACGAGCAGTACTTC